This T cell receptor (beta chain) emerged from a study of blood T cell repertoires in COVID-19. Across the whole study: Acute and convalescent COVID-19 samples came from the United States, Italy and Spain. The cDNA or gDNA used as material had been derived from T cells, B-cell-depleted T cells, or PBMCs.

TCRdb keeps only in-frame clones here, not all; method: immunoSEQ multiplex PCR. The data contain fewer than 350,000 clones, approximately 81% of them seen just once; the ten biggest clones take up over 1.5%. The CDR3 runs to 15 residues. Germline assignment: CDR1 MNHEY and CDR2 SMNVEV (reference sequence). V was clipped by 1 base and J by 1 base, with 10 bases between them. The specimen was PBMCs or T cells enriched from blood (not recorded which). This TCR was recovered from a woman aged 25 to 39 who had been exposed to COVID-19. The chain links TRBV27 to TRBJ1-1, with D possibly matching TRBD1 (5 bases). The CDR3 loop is CASSLYSGANTEAFF. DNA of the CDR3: TGTGCCAGCAGTTTATATAGCGGGGCGAACACTGAAGCTTTCTTT.